Below are 4 T cell receptor beta chains sequenced from a single sample in a study of siplizumab effects on memory and regulatory T cells. Sequenced by immunoSEQ multiplex PCR; TCRdb stores in-frame clones only, minus some. The table shows tens of thousands of clones, with around 96% occurring only once. The material sequenced was naive CD8+ T cells sorted from blood. Every receptor here comes from a human donor in good health.

This sequence joins TRBV19 and TRBJ1-6, with D possibly TRBD1 on 5 matching bases. V was shortened by 7 bases and J by 4 bases, with 14 bases between the two germline ends. There are 15 residues in the CDR3. The germline V gene has CDR1 LNHDA and CDR2 SQIVND (reference sequence). Here the CDR3 reads CASTSLGVYNSPLHF. The CDR3 DNA reads TGTGCCAGTACTTCACTGGGGGTGTATAATTCACCCCTCCACTTT.

The CDR3 protein is CSVERGTSGSLTDTQYF. The DNA of the CDR3 is TGCAGCGTTGAACGAGGAACTAGCGGGTCCCTCACAGATACGCAGTATTTT. V is TRBV29-1 and J is TRBJ2-3; 9 positions agree with TRBD2. CDR3 length: 17 amino acids. V was clipped by 2 bases and J by 2 bases; unmatched bases: 11. CDR1 and CDR2 (germline): SQVTM, ANQGSEA.

The V gene is TRBV19, the J gene TRBJ2-1; D ambiguous. The germline V gene has CDR1 LNHDA and CDR2 SQIVND (reference sequence). With 5 bases removed from V and 5 bases from J, the gap between germline ends came to 10 bases. The CDR3 contains 13 residues. Written as DNA, the CDR3 is TGTGCCAGTAGTGGATTTGGGAACAATGAGCAGTTCTTC. It encodes CASSGFGNNEQFF. The whole variable domain, remainder taken from reference TRBV19 and TRBJ2-1, is DGGITQSPKYLFRKEGQNVTLSCEQNLNHDAMYWYRQDPGQGLRLIYYSQIVNDFQKGDIAEGYSVSREKKESFPLTVTSAQKNPTAFYLCASSGFGNNEQFFGPGTRLTVL.

On this clone itself: Other DNA sequences of this sample code for an identical CDR3. The V gene is TRBV5-1, the J gene TRBJ1-3, with unresolved D. Trimming pared 0 bases from V and 1 base from J, leaving 5 bases between. The germline V gene has CDR1 SGHRS and CDR2 YFSETQ. The CDR3 extends over 14 amino acids. CDR3 sequence: CASSLGDSGNTIYF. DNA for the CDR3: TGCGCCAGCAGCTTGGGGGATTCTGGAAACACCATATATTTT. Based on the CDR3 plus reference TRBV5-1 and TRBJ1-3, the full variable domain is KAGVTQTPRYLIKTRGQQVTLSCSPISGHRSVSWYQQTPGQGLQFLFEYFSETQRNKGNFPGRFSGRQFSNSRSEMNVSTLELGDSALYLCASSLGDSGNTIYFGEGSWLTVV.